The sequence of this T cell receptor (beta chain) was determined in a study of cytomegalovirus exposure and HLA in healthy donors. Broader study findings: TCR beta V segments were, for the most part, productive about 87% or about 30% of the time in an earlier analysis.

A multiplex PCR was run with 60 Vbeta primers and 13 Jbeta primers. The assay was immunoSEQ multiplex PCR, and TCRdb's table has in-frame clones only and misses some. Here the sample spans approximately 180,000 clones, roughly four fifths being singletons. This clone has a handful of counts. The antigen is unknown. The CDR3 is 15 residues long. V was trimmed by 6 bases and J by 7 bases, leaving 21 bases between them. CDR1 and CDR2 from the germline V gene are SNHLY and FYNNEI. This chain joins TRBV2 and TRBJ1-2, with D possibly matching TRBD1 (5 bases). The specimen sequenced was PBMCs. The TCR sequence derives from a woman younger than 35 in good health and CMV-seronegative. The CDR3 is CASSGGTAGDGGYTF. The CDR3 coding sequence is TGTGCCAGCAGCGGGGGGACGGCGGGGGATGGTGGCTACACCTTC.